The rows below give T cell receptor beta chains drawn from one sample of a study of blood T cell repertoires in COVID-19. Only in-frame clones appear in the TCRdb table, and some are missing; sequencing was by immunoSEQ multiplex PCR. The top ten hold 4% to 5% of the sample, which has roughly 100,000 clones, over 85% seen once. What was sequenced was peripheral blood. These receptors originate from a human donor with COVID-19, enrolled during active disease. The donor label of this sample is uncertain. Each CDR3 is given with its conserved first and last residue. A D gene is named only where the DNA matches it firmly. Some rows mark clone size as missing; the rest say once, few, many or name a class of expanded clone.

v_gene: TRBV7-3; j_gene: TRBJ1-1; d_gene: NA; abundance: NA; CDR3nt: TGTGCCAGCAGCTTAACGCAGGATGCTGAAGCTTTCTTT; CDR3aa: CASSLTQDAEAFF
v_gene: TRBV6-6; j_gene: TRBJ2-6; d_gene: NA; abundance: NA; CDR3nt: TGTGCCAGCAGGCACCAGGGTGGTGGGGCCAACGTCCTGACTTTC; CDR3aa: CASRHQGGGANVLTF
v_gene: TRBV4-1; j_gene: TRBJ2-2; d_gene: TRBD2; abundance: NA; CDR3nt: TGCGCCAGCAGCCAAGAGCCCCGACTAGCGGGGGCCGGCTACACCGGGGAGCTGTTTTTT; CDR3aa: CASSQEPRLAGAGYTGELFF
v_gene: TRBV16; j_gene: TRBJ2-1; d_gene: NA; abundance: NA; CDR3nt: TGTGCCAGCAGCCAATCTTGGCAGGGGGGAGTCAATGAGCAGTTCTTC; CDR3aa: CASSQSWQGGVNEQFF
v_gene: TRBV6-2/TRBV6-3; j_gene: TRBJ1-4; d_gene: TRBD1; abundance: NA; CDR3nt: TGTGCCAGCAGTTACAGGACAGGGGGCGTTTTTCGGGAAAAACTGTTTTTT; CDR3aa: CASSYRTGGVFREKLFF
v_gene: TRBV11-2; j_gene: TRBJ2-2; d_gene: NA; abundance: NA; CDR3nt: TGTGCCAGCAGCTGGAGGACTCAGGGGTCCGGGGAGCTGTTTTTT; CDR3aa: CASSWRTQGSGELFF
v_gene: TRBV2; j_gene: TRBJ1-6; d_gene: NA; abundance: NA; CDR3nt: TGTGCCAGCAGGGAATCTCCTCTTGACGGGGAGCGCTCACCCCTCCACTTT; CDR3aa: CASRESPLDGERSPLHF
v_gene: TRBV29-1; j_gene: TRBJ1-1; d_gene: NA; abundance: NA; CDR3nt: TGCAGCGTTGATCGGGGGAGGATTGACACTGAAGCTTTCTTT; CDR3aa: CSVDRGRIDTEAFF
v_gene: TRBV4-1; j_gene: TRBJ2-2; d_gene: TRBD2; abundance: once; CDR3nt: TGCGCCAGCAGCCAAGATACGGGGGGGGCGAACACCGGGGAGCTGTTTTTT; CDR3aa: CASSQDTGGANTGELFF
v_gene: TRBV19; j_gene: TRBJ1-4; d_gene: NA; abundance: NA; CDR3nt: TGTGCCAGTAGGCGGACACCCGCAACTAATGAAAAACTGTTTTTT; CDR3aa: CASRRTPATNEKLFF
v_gene: TRBV9; j_gene: TRBJ2-7; d_gene: NA; abundance: NA; CDR3nt: TGTGCCAGCAGCGTAGGTCAGATATCCTACGAGCAGTACTTC; CDR3aa: CASSVGQISYEQYF
v_gene: TRBV5-1; j_gene: TRBJ2-7; d_gene: TRBD1; abundance: NA; CDR3nt: TGCGCCAGCAGCTTGGCCGTCAGGACAGGGGGCGACGAGCAGTACTTC; CDR3aa: CASSLAVRTGGDEQYF
v_gene: TRBV5-1; j_gene: TRBJ1-4; d_gene: TRBD1; abundance: NA; CDR3nt: TGCGCCAGCAGCTTGGGGGACAGGGCTGAAAAACTGTTTTTT; CDR3aa: CASSLGDRAEKLFF
v_gene: TRBV10-2; j_gene: TRBJ2-3; d_gene: NA; abundance: NA; CDR3nt: TGCGCCAGCAGTGATTCCGCGGCCTTCACCAATACGCAGTATTTT; CDR3aa: CASSDSAAFTNTQYF
v_gene: TRBV5-4; j_gene: TRBJ1-2; d_gene: NA; abundance: once; CDR3nt: TGTGCCAGCAGCTTGGCCGGAGGGGTGTACGGCTACACCTTC; CDR3aa: CASSLAGGVYGYTF
v_gene: TRBV6-6; j_gene: TRBJ1-2; d_gene: NA; abundance: NA; CDR3nt: TGTGCCAGCAGTTTGCCCCAGGGCAGGGGTAACTATGGCTACACCTTC; CDR3aa: CASSLPQGRGNYGYTF
v_gene: TRBV18; j_gene: TRBJ2-1; d_gene: TRBD1; abundance: NA; CDR3nt: TGTGCCAGCTCACCCCCCGGACAGGGCAAAGGCAATGAGCAGTTCTTC; CDR3aa: CASSPPGQGKGNEQFF
v_gene: TRBV28; j_gene: TRBJ1-1; d_gene: NA; abundance: NA; CDR3nt: TGTGCCGCGCGAACAGACACTGAAGCTTTCTTT; CDR3aa: CAARTDTEAFF
v_gene: TRBV7-6; j_gene: TRBJ2-5; d_gene: TRBD1; abundance: once; CDR3nt: TGTGCCAGCAGCGCGGTCCCCGGGACAGGGAAGACCCAGTACTTC; CDR3aa: CASSAVPGTGKTQYF
v_gene: TRBV7-3; j_gene: TRBJ2-5; d_gene: NA; abundance: NA; CDR3nt: TGTGCCGCCCCCCCCCTAGGTGGCGAGACCCAGTACTTC; CDR3aa: CAAPPLGGETQYF
v_gene: TRBV29-1; j_gene: TRBJ1-1; d_gene: NA; abundance: NA; CDR3nt: TGCAGCTCGACAGCGATGAACACTGAAGCTTTCTTT; CDR3aa: CSSTAMNTEAFF
v_gene: TRBV30; j_gene: TRBJ2-1; d_gene: TRBD1; abundance: NA; CDR3nt: TGTGCCTGGGACTACAGGGGCGGCAATGAGCAGTTCTTC; CDR3aa: CAWDYRGGNEQFF
v_gene: TRBV5-4; j_gene: TRBJ1-1; d_gene: NA; abundance: once; CDR3nt: TGTGCCAGCAGCTCCTCCGGGAGGGGAATAGCTGAAGCTTTCTTT; CDR3aa: CASSSSGRGIAEAFF
v_gene: TRBV7-6; j_gene: TRBJ1-1; d_gene: NA; abundance: once; CDR3nt: TGTGCCAGCAGCCCAACCACAGGGTTAGGTGAAGCTTTCTTT; CDR3aa: CASSPTTGLGEAFF
v_gene: TRBV3-1/TRBV3-2; j_gene: TRBJ2-1; d_gene: NA; abundance: NA; CDR3nt: TGTGCCAGCAGCCAGGGCTCTAGCACTGGGCTCGATGAGCAGTTCTTC; CDR3aa: CASSQGSSTGLDEQFF
v_gene: TRBV7-3; j_gene: TRBJ2-3; d_gene: NA; abundance: NA; CDR3nt: TGTGCCAGCAGCTTGGACTACTCAGATACGCAGTATTTT; CDR3aa: CASSLDYSDTQYF
v_gene: TRBV5-4; j_gene: TRBJ1-1; d_gene: NA; abundance: NA; CDR3nt: TGTGCCAGCAGCTGGACGGGAGGGAACACTGAAGCTTTCTTT; CDR3aa: CASSWTGGNTEAFF
v_gene: TRBV11-3; j_gene: TRBJ1-2; d_gene: NA; abundance: NA; CDR3nt: TGTGCCAGCAGCTTAGTTTCGGGGTATGGCTACACCTTC; CDR3aa: CASSLVSGYGYTF
v_gene: TRBV9; j_gene: TRBJ2-2; d_gene: NA; abundance: NA; CDR3nt: TGTGCCAGCAGCGCGGGACTCGGGGCCGGGGAGCTGTTTTTT; CDR3aa: CASSAGLGAGELFF
v_gene: TRBV5-4; j_gene: TRBJ2-7; d_gene: TRBD2; abundance: NA; CDR3nt: TGTGCCAGCAGCTTGGATGGCGGGAGGATCATTTCCTACGAGCAGTACTTC; CDR3aa: CASSLDGGRIISYEQYF
v_gene: TRBV7-3; j_gene: TRBJ1-3; d_gene: NA; abundance: NA; CDR3nt: TGTGCCAGCAGCCCCCTCACGATAGCAGGGGATGGAAACACCATATATTTT; CDR3aa: CASSPLTIAGDGNTIYF
v_gene: TRBV2; j_gene: TRBJ1-1; d_gene: NA; abundance: NA; CDR3nt: TGTGCCAGCAGTGAAGCGCCAGTGAACACTGAAGCTTTCTTT; CDR3aa: CASSEAPVNTEAFF
v_gene: TRBV7-9; j_gene: TRBJ2-7; d_gene: TRBD1; abundance: NA; CDR3nt: TGTGCCAGCCGAAGGGACAGTGATTCCTACGAGCAGTACTTC; CDR3aa: CASRRDSDSYEQYF
v_gene: TRBV3-1/TRBV3-2; j_gene: TRBJ1-3; d_gene: NA; abundance: once; CDR3nt: TGTGCCAGCAGCCAAGGGACAGCGGCCGGAAACACCATATATTTT; CDR3aa: CASSQGTAAGNTIYF
v_gene: TRBV11-2; j_gene: TRBJ1-2; d_gene: TRBD1; abundance: NA; CDR3nt: TGTGCCAGCAGCCCCCGGACAGGGGGAATGAACTCATATGGCTACACCTTC; CDR3aa: CASSPRTGGMNSYGYTF
v_gene: TRBV7-2; j_gene: TRBJ2-6; d_gene: NA; abundance: NA; CDR3nt: TGTGCCAGCGGGAGGGGGTCTGGGGCCAACGTCCTGACTTTC; CDR3aa: CASGRGSGANVLTF
v_gene: TRBV18; j_gene: TRBJ2-7; d_gene: NA; abundance: NA; CDR3nt: TGTGCCAGCTCAACCACAGACGGCTCCTACGAGCAGTACTTC; CDR3aa: CASSTTDGSYEQYF
v_gene: TRBV29-1; j_gene: TRBJ1-5; d_gene: NA; abundance: NA; CDR3nt: TGCAGCCCCATCCGGGATTTTGGCAATCAGCCCCAGCATTTT; CDR3aa: CSPIRDFGNQPQHF
v_gene: TRBV6-5; j_gene: TRBJ1-2; d_gene: TRBD1; abundance: NA; CDR3nt: TGTGCCAGCAGGCAGGGACAGGGCTATGGCTACACCTTC; CDR3aa: CASRQGQGYGYTF
v_gene: TRBV6-6; j_gene: TRBJ2-7; d_gene: TRBD1; abundance: NA; CDR3nt: TGTGCCAGCAGTCCGGGACAGGGAAGGAAACAGTACTTC; CDR3aa: CASSPGQGRKQYF
v_gene: TRBV21-1; j_gene: TRBJ2-5; d_gene: NA; abundance: NA; CDR3nt: TGTGCCAGCAGGGGAGGCCCAGTGAAGGTGACCCAGTACTTC; CDR3aa: CASRGGPVKVTQYF
v_gene: TRBV25-1; j_gene: TRBJ1-2; d_gene: TRBD1; abundance: NA; CDR3nt: TGTGCCAGCAGTGCAGGACAGGGACTAAGTGGCTACACCTTC; CDR3aa: CASSAGQGLSGYTF
v_gene: TRBV19; j_gene: TRBJ2-1; d_gene: NA; abundance: NA; CDR3nt: TGTGCCAGTAGTATACCCCGCGAGGGAGTCACTGAGCAGTTCTTC; CDR3aa: CASSIPREGVTEQFF
v_gene: TRBV19; j_gene: TRBJ1-1; d_gene: NA; abundance: NA; CDR3nt: TGTGCCAGTTCGCCGTCCCTGGCGGGTCTTTCTGAAGCTTTCTTT; CDR3aa: CASSPSLAGLSEAFF
v_gene: TRBV27; j_gene: TRBJ2-1; d_gene: NA; abundance: NA; CDR3nt: TGTGCCAGCAGTTCTCCAGCGGGCTCCTACAATGAGCAGTTCTTC; CDR3aa: CASSSPAGSYNEQFF
v_gene: TRBV21-1; j_gene: TRBJ2-7; d_gene: NA; abundance: NA; CDR3nt: TGTGCCAGCAGTTCCCCCGCCGGTCGTAACTACGAGCAGTACTTC; CDR3aa: CASSSPAGRNYEQYF
v_gene: TRBV5-1; j_gene: TRBJ2-7; d_gene: NA; abundance: NA; CDR3nt: TGCGCCAGCAGCTTAGACAGGACCTACGAGCAGTACTTC; CDR3aa: CASSLDRTYEQYF
v_gene: TRBV7-3; j_gene: TRBJ2-2; d_gene: TRBD1; abundance: NA; CDR3nt: TGTGCCAGCAGCCCAGCAAGGACAGGCATCAACACCGGGGAGCTGTTTTTT; CDR3aa: CASSPARTGINTGELFF
v_gene: TRBV2; j_gene: TRBJ1-1; d_gene: NA; abundance: NA; CDR3nt: TGTGCCAGGACAAGGGGGGGGAACACTGAAGCTTTCTTT; CDR3aa: CARTRGGNTEAFF
v_gene: TRBV6-1; j_gene: TRBJ2-7; d_gene: NA; abundance: NA; CDR3nt: TGTGCCAGCAGTGAAGGGGCGAGCTCCTACGAGCAGTACTTC; CDR3aa: CASSEGASSYEQYF
v_gene: TRBV5-1; j_gene: TRBJ2-2; d_gene: NA; abundance: NA; CDR3nt: TGCGCCAGCAGCTCACAGGTGGCCGGGGAGCTGTTTTTT; CDR3aa: CASSSQVAGELFF
v_gene: TRBV18; j_gene: TRBJ2-5; d_gene: TRBD1; abundance: once; CDR3nt: TGTGCCAGCTCACCCACAGGGGCAGAGGAGACCCAGTACTTC; CDR3aa: CASSPTGAEETQYF
v_gene: TRBV7-2; j_gene: TRBJ2-2; d_gene: NA; abundance: NA; CDR3nt: TGTGCCAGCAGCCTCATAGGTGGAGGGAGGACCGGGGAGCTGTTTTTT; CDR3aa: CASSLIGGGRTGELFF
v_gene: TRBV5-1; j_gene: TRBJ2-6; d_gene: NA; abundance: NA; CDR3nt: TGCGCCAGCAGCTCGTTTTCAGGCTCTGGGGCCAACGTCCTGACTTTC; CDR3aa: CASSSFSGSGANVLTF
v_gene: TRBV19; j_gene: TRBJ1-2; d_gene: NA; abundance: NA; CDR3nt: TGTGCCAGTAGTAGCCCGGGAGGCTACACCTTC; CDR3aa: CASSSPGGYTF
v_gene: TRBV6-6; j_gene: TRBJ2-5; d_gene: TRBD2; abundance: NA; CDR3nt: TGTGCCAGCAGTCCCGGACTAGCGGGGCCTGAGACCCAGTACTTC; CDR3aa: CASSPGLAGPETQYF
v_gene: TRBV4-1; j_gene: TRBJ1-2; d_gene: TRBD1; abundance: NA; CDR3nt: TGCGCCAGCAGCCCGAGGACAGGGGGAAACTATGGCTACACCTTC; CDR3aa: CASSPRTGGNYGYTF